This T cell receptor beta chain originates from a study of cytomegalovirus exposure and HLA in healthy donors. General study findings and limits: Later analysis associated a missense DCLRE1C variant with TCR beta V- and J-gene trimming. Most TCR sequences showed up rarely, but some public TCRs showed up in many donors.

The primer mix had 60 Vbeta and 13 Jbeta primers. TCRdb's copy holds only in-frame clones and misses some; the assay was immunoSEQ multiplex PCR. The sample has about 240,000 clones; about 80% are singletons. The ends lost 0 bases at V and 5 bases at J; junction bases unmatched: 13. CDR3 size: 17 residues. The germline V gene encodes CDR1 LNHNV and CDR2 YYDKDF (reference sequence). As concerns this clone: Antigen: not known.

This chain uses TRBV15 with TRBJ2-7; 7 bases fit TRBD2. This clonotype was sampled from a woman aged 55-69 years in good health and CMV-seropositive. The sequenced sample consisted of PBMCs. As DNA, the CDR3 is TGTGCCACCAGCAGAGATCAAGACCGGGACTACCGCCACGAGCAGTACTTC. Translation gives CATSRDQDRDYRHEQYF.